Listed below are T cell receptor beta chains from one sample, sequenced in a study of shared clonotypes between healthy human individuals. Libraries were prepared by immunoSEQ multiplex PCR; TCRdb keeps only in-frame clonotypes and omits some of them. The repertoire holds some 2,100,000 clones, with roughly 91% as singletons. The sample taken for sequencing was naive CD8+ T cells from PBMCs. These receptors were taken from a man aged 18-30 years in good health. Some clones in this sample may be carry-over from other donors' samples. CDR3s include the opening cysteine and the closing phenylalanine or tryptophan. D genes are given only for firm matches. For some rows the clone size is stated as once, few or many, or as a class when expanded; others skip it.

V	D	J	size	DNA	CDR3
TRBV6-4	TRBD2	TRBJ2-1	-	TGTGCCAGCAGTGACTCTCGGGGGGTTGAGCAGTTCTTC	CASSDSRGVEQFF
TRBV4-3	-	TRBJ2-7	-	TGCGCCAGCAGCCAGTCTAGCTCGGGTCGCGAGCAGTACTTC	CASSQSSSGREQYF
TRBV5-6	-	TRBJ1-1	once	TGTGCCAGCAGCTTGTCCGCCGCCATAGCCATTTTCACTGAAGCTTTCTTT	CASSLSAAIAIFTEAFF
TRBV29-1	-	TRBJ2-3	-	TGCAGCGTTGAAGACCCTACGACAGACACAGATACGCAGTATTTT	CSVEDPTTDTDTQYF
TRBV5-4	-	TRBJ2-7	-	TGTGCCAGCAGCTTGGGCAGGGTGGAGCAGTACTTC	CASSLGRVEQYF
TRBV27	-	TRBJ1-5	-	TGTGCCAGCAGTTACGACGGTTATAGCAATCAGCCCCAGCATTTT	CASSYDGYSNQPQHF
TRBV13	TRBD1	TRBJ2-7	-	TGTGCCAGCAGCTCGGGACAGGCCGGCTACGAGCAGTACTTC	CASSSGQAGYEQYF
TRBV21-1	-	TRBJ1-5	-	TGTGCCAGCAGCACAAAACAGGGGGACAATCAGCCCCAGCATTTT	CASSTKQGDNQPQHF
TRBV28	TRBD1	TRBJ2-7	-	TGTGCCAGCAGTTTTGGGACAGGGATGGGCGAGCAGTACTTC	CASSFGTGMGEQYF
TRBV27	-	TRBJ1-4	once	TGTGCCAGCAGCCCTCTGGGGGAAAAACTGTTTTTT	CASSPLGEKLFF
TRBV7-2	-	TRBJ2-7	-	TGTGCCAGCAGCCGCAGGGTCATACCCTACGAGCAGTACTTC	CASSRRVIPYEQYF